The 23 T cell receptor beta chains in this list originate from one sample, sequenced in a study of blood T cells in healthy people across ages. A second about 7 to 12 cycle PCR used barcoded and J-beta primers. TCRdb reprocessed the 5' RACE reads with MiXCR, giving one entry per CDR3 protein. The sample lists over a million distinct CDR3 sequences, under 55% occurring once. The specimen was blood. These receptors originate from a woman aged 18-29 years in good health.

In this sample, this clonotype turned up many times. V is TRBV20-1 and J is TRBJ1-3; TRBD1 is a possible D gene (5 bases). The CDR3 loop spans 15 amino acids. Trimming cost V 0 bases and J 4 bases, with 13 bases left between them. CDR1 is DFQATT and CDR2 is SNEGSKA in the germline V gene (reference sequence). The CDR3 region is CSARDWDRSGNTIYF. The CDR3 region has the DNA TGCAGTGCTAGAGATTGGGACCGGTCCGGAAACACCATATATTTT.

The chain couples TRBV7-2 to TRBJ2-7; 8 bases are shared with TRBD2. This CDR3 region has 16 residues. CDR1 is SGHTA and CDR2 is FQGNSA in the germline V gene. The V segment lost 5 bases and the J segment 0 bases; nucleotides outside the gene matches: 9. The CDR3 nucleotides read TGTGCCAGCAGCCAAAACCAGCGGGAGTACTCCTACGAGCAGTACTTC. Amino acids: CASSQNQREYSYEQYF.

This clonotype was found a few times. The rearrangement joins TRBV4-2 to TRBJ2-5; D ambiguous. The tail of the sequence fits TRBJ2-7 better, so the J call may be wrong. CDR3 length: 13 residues. The germline V gene encodes CDR1 LGHNA and CDR2 YNFKEQ. This chain's CDR3 is CASSPAARNEQYF. CDR3 nucleotide sequence: TGTGCCAGCAGCCCGGCGGCTAGAAACGAGCAGTACTTC.

As to this clonotype: At one boundary the junction diverges from the germline segment, which might be a read error. The chain couples TRBV3-1 to TRBJ2-1; 8 bases are a match to TRBD2. The germline V gene has CDR1 LGHDT and CDR2 YNNKEL (reference sequence). The CDR3 runs 14 residues. CDR3 DNA: TGTGCCAGCAGCCCAGCGGGGGTCTACAATAAGCAGTTCTTC. It translates to CASSPAGVYNKQFF.

J is TRBJ2-2 and V is TRBV5-6, with 8 bases matching TRBD1. V shed 2 bases and J 1 base; nucleotides not matched to a gene: 4. This CDR3 comprises 16 residues. Germline loops: CDR1 SGHDT, CDR2 YYEEEE. The DNA for the CDR3 is TGTGCCAGCAGCTTCACCGGGACAGGGAACACCGGGGAGCTGTTTTTT. Protein: CASSFTGTGNTGELFF.

The CDR3 nucleotides are TGTGCCAGCAGCTTAGCGCTGGGGTCGTCTGAAGCTTTCTTT. Its protein product is CASSLALGSSEAFF. The J gene is TRBJ1-1, the V gene TRBV7-2; D gene unclear. Germline V lookup: CDR1 SGHTA, CDR2 FQGNSA. Between the trimmed V and J ends, which lost 0 bases and 6 bases, there was a span of 11 bases. This CDR3 has 14 amino acids.

This chain uses TRBV9 with TRBJ2-5, with TRBD1 matching 10 bases. V dropped 3 bases and J dropped 4; count of bases not matched to a gene: 6. The CDR3 has 15 residues. Germline assignment: CDR1 SGDLS and CDR2 YYNGEE. The DNA of the CDR3 is TGTGCCAGCAGCGCACCCGGGACAGGGGTAGAGACCCAGTACTTC. Translation gives CASSAPGTGVETQYF.

The rearrangement joins TRBV27 to TRBJ1-2; 8 bases fit TRBD1. The CDR3 is 15 residues long. Germline values: CDR1 MNHEY, CDR2 SMNVEV (reference sequence). V trimming: 2 bases; J trimming: 0 bases; junction bases outside the gene matches: 2. The CDR3 coding sequence is TGTGCCAGCAGTTTACAACAGGGGGCTAACTATGGCTACACCTTC. Protein sequence: CASSLQQGANYGYTF.

This chain connects TRBV29-1 to TRBJ2-7; 9 bases align to TRBD1. The J call may not be correct, given that the DNA end is closer to TRBJ2-5. Germline V gene lookup returns CDR1 SQVTM and CDR2 ANQGSEA. The CDR3 consists of 16 residues. CDR3 in amino acids: CSVVGGDRDLRETQYF. DNA for the CDR3: TGCAGCGTTGTAGGGGGGGACAGGGACCTTCGGGAGACCCAGTACTTC.

The count of this clonotype is one. CDR3 amino acids: CASSLEGPPQGVIQYF. The CDR3 DNA reads TGTGCCAGCAGTTTGGAGGGTCCCCCACAGGGGGTCATTCAGTACTTC. The J gene is TRBJ2-7, the V gene TRBV28; 8 nucleotides line up with TRBD1. The J call may be mistaken, given a closer DNA end match to TRBJ2-4. Germline V gene data show CDR1 as MDHEN and CDR2 as SYDVKM. The CDR3 totals 16 residues.

CDR3 DNA sequence: TGTGCCAGCAGGGAGTCGGGGCTGGGGACTGAAGCTTTCTTT. Translating it yields CASRESGLGTEAFF. The rearrangement joins TRBV27 to TRBJ1-1; a weak D match, TRBD1 (5 bases). The V gene's germline CDR1 is MNHEY and CDR2 SMNVEV (reference sequence). This CDR3 has 14 amino acids. Between the trimmed V and J ends, which lost 6 bases and 5 bases, there was a span of 16 bases.

The rearrangement uses TRBV12-3 or TRBV12-4 and TRBJ2-1; maybe TRBD1 (5 bases). CDR3 size: 12 residues. The V end was cut by 5 bases, the J end by 11 bases, with 13 bases between. DNA for the CDR3: TGTGCCAGCAGTACGAGCCGGACAAAGCAGTTCTTC. The encoded protein is CASSTSRTKQFF.

The chain employs TRBV7-9 and TRBJ2-1, with 7 positions matching TRBD2. This CDR3 has 13 amino acids. CDR1 SEHNR and CDR2 FQNEAQ come from the germline V gene (reference sequence). The CDR3 DNA reads TGTGCTTCTATGGGGCTAGCGGACAATGAGCAGTTCTTC. Residues: CASMGLADNEQFF.

Only a few counts were recorded for this clonotype. The chain joins TRBV5-1 to TRBJ2-5; TRBD1 aligns across 9 bases. There are 17 residues in the CDR3. With 1 base clipped from V and 4 bases from J, the junction kept 11 bases outside the gene matches. Germline V gives CDR1 SGHRS, CDR2 YFSETQ. CDR3 protein: CASSLSGNRGLGETQYF. For the CDR3, the DNA is TGCGCCAGCAGCTTGTCCGGGAACAGGGGGCTGGGAGAGACCCAGTACTTC.

This chain joins TRBV12-3 or TRBV12-4 and TRBJ2-1; a possible D gene is TRBD2 (7 bases). This CDR3 is built from 16 residues. V was trimmed by 5 bases and J by 0 bases, leaving 14 bases between them. CDR3 nucleotides: TGTGCCAGCAGTCCTGAGGGGGGGAGCTCCTACAATGAGCAGTTCTTC. It is translated as CASSPEGGSSYNEQFF.

V usage is TRBV25-1 and J usage is TRBJ2-5; no firm D call. The CDR3 covers 17 residues. Per the germline V gene, CDR1 is MGHDK and CDR2 is SYGVNS. V gave up 3 bases and J gave up 5 bases, with 22 bases separating them. CDR3 residues: CASSDKCRGSRWETQYF. The CDR3 DNA sequence: TGTGCCAGCAGTGATAAGTGCAGAGGATCCCGATGGGAGACCCAGTACTTC.

The chain couples TRBV6-5 to TRBJ2-1, with D possibly matching TRBD2 (5 bases). Germline V gene data show CDR1 as MNHEY and CDR2 as SVGAGI. V lost 6 bases and J 10 bases, leaving 16 bases between the germline ends. This CDR3 comprises 13 residues. Written as DNA, the CDR3 is TGTGCCAGCAGGGACCGGGATCTAGGAGAGCAGTTCTTC. It encodes CASRDRDLGEQFF.

The J gene is TRBJ1-6, the V gene TRBV18; D not resolved. This CDR3 contains 14 residues. V was cut by 4 bases and J by 5 bases, with 9 bases left in between. Germline assignment: CDR1 KGHSH and CDR2 LQKENI. In DNA, the CDR3 is TGTGCCAGCTCACGCACAAGGAATAATTCACCCCTCCACTTT. This translates into CASSRTRNNSPLHF.

CDR3 in amino acids: CASNSPVGGPNTGELFF. The CDR3 DNA reads as TGTGCCAGCAACTCTCCGGTGGGGGGTCCTAACACCGGGGAGCTGTTTTTT. V is TRBV7-2 and J is TRBJ2-2, with D possibly TRBD2 on 6 matching bases. V lost 7 bases, J lost 2 bases, and 20 bases lay in between. CDR1 and CDR2 from the germline V gene are SGHTA and FQGNSA. The CDR3 runs 17 residues.

This clonotype was seen a handful of times. J is TRBJ1-5 and V is TRBV21-1; TRBD1 is the table's D call, not checked against the DNA. TRBV21-1 is a recognized pseudogene. The CDR3 runs to 10 residues. The CDR3 DNA sequence: TGTGCCCCCTGGACGCAGCCCCAGCATTTT. As protein: CAPWTQPQHF.

This clonotype was detected a few times. The V call is TRBV20-1, the J call TRBJ2-3; TRBD1 agrees at 7 bases. The J segment lost 3 bases and the V segment lost 1 base, leaving 19 bases of the junction unmatched. This CDR3 is 19 amino acids long. Germline V gene data show CDR1 as DFQATT and CDR2 as SNEGSKA (reference sequence). The CDR3 reads CSARGLIRTGVIRTDTQYF. CDR3 in DNA: TGCAGTGCTAGAGGACTTATACGGACAGGTGTAATTCGAACAGATACGCAGTATTTT.

As concerns this clonotype: Its ends do not fully match the called genes, so a read error is possible. The chain combines TRBV5-1 with TRBJ1-2, with 10 bases fitting TRBD1. The CDR3 totals 16 residues. Germline values: CDR1 SGHRS, CDR2 YFSETQ. This CDR3 reads CASRGDLDRGDYGYIF. The CDR3 DNA is TGCGCCAGCAGAGGGGATTTGGACAGGGGGGACTATGGCTACATCTTC.

V and J are TRBV9 and TRBJ2-1; 9 bases line up with TRBD1. The V gene end was trimmed by 2 bases and the J gene end by 8 bases; junction bases not matched to a gene: 11. Germline CDR1 is SGDLS and CDR2 is YYNGEE. The CDR3 runs 16 residues. Written as DNA, the CDR3 is TGTGCCAGCAGCGTCCGGGACAGGGTTAGTAGGGATGAGCAGTTCTTC. This gives the protein CASSVRDRVSRDEQFF.